Below, one T cell receptor beta chain is given with its context. The antigen it binds to is not known. It has no much larger one-base neighbor in the sample; base qualities were not kept. Whole blood was collected in K2EDTA tubes by collaborating institutions according to the institutions' own protocols. For TCRbeta analysis, collaborator samples were shipped as frozen whole blood, as isolated PBMCs, or as DNA extracted from either sample type. The germline V gene yields SGHRS for CDR1 and YFSETQ for CDR2. V gives up 4 bases and J gives up 3 bases, and the segment between their germline ends measures 13 bases. Measured from the cysteine to the phenylalanine, the CDR3 is 14 residues long. Left in the record is the CDR3 DNA by itself, 42 bases read in frame from the first base. This sample is part of a study of blood T cell repertoires in COVID-19 (TCRdb year 2020). For the wider study: Samples from collaborators originated in the United States, Italy and Spain and spanned both the acute and convalescent phases of COVID-19. The prospective study material was composed of cDNA or gDNA derived from T cells, B-cell-depleted T cells, or PBMCs. Subjects who had been exposed to COVID-19, were actively infected with it, or had recovered from it provided the deeply sampled blood TCRbeta repertoires that made up the dataset. A freely available public database, intended as a resource for researchers studying the immune response to SARS-CoV-2, is where the repertoires were released. Samples were obtained from the ongoing ImmuneRACE study (first 160 participants) and from 1,200 or so subjects provided by 6 global collaborators. A de-identified subject ID, COVID-19 status, age in years and sex were almost always included in the sample metadata. HLA class I and class II types, where available, came from metadata supplied by the sample provider rather than from assay-based typing. Points the paper makes about the study in general: How much clinical and demographic metadata was included differed by source and by participant, and the metadata was provided uncurated.

The immunoSEQ Assay, a bias-controlled multiplex PCR, was used to amplify TCRbeta CDR3 regions from genomic DNA. On the study's bioinformatics: Nucleated cell counts per sample were estimated from amplification of reference gene primers within the assay. To quantify the absolute abundance of each unique TCRbeta CDR3 rearrangement, sequence reads were collapsed and filtered. For each sample, productive Simpson clonality was calculated by taking the square root of Simpson's diversity index across productive rearrangements. TCRdb provides this immuneACCESS table in a form limited to in-frame rearrangements. Some clones are lacking; in checked studies, under half of them reflect an unresolved V gene, and why the rest are absent is not known. That table gives V, J and clone size, and the DNA gave D and trimming. The sample records some 80,000 clones, roughly 82% of which are singletons. The ten top clones hold approximately 20% of the sample.

This TCR was recovered from a woman aged 45-60 years with acute or convalescent COVID-19. Recombination linked TRBV5-1 to TRBJ2-5, with TRBD1 as a weak D call on 7 bases. Sequenced sample: peripheral blood. The DNA sequence is as follows: TGCGCCAGCAGCCCAGGGGGGACGAAAGAGACCCAGTACTTC. Its protein product is CASSPGGTKETQYF. Where the CDR3 stops, the reference TRBV5-1 and TRBJ2-5 genes take over; the full variable domain is KAGVTQTPRYLIKTRGQQVTLSCSPISGHRSVSWYQQTPGQGLQFLFEYFSETQRNKGNFPGRFSGRQFSNSRSEMNVSTLELGDSALYLCASSPGGTKETQYFGPGTRLLVL.